This T cell receptor (beta chain) came from a study of blood T cells in healthy people across ages. A second 7 to 11 cycle PCR used barcoded and J-beta primers. TCRdb called the 5' RACE reads again in MiXCR, with one record for every CDR3 protein. The sample lists 660,000 or so distinct CDR3 sequences; under 65% were seen once. Per the germline V gene, CDR1 is SGHTA and CDR2 is FQGNSA. There are 15 residues in the CDR3. Notes on this clonotype: Germline and junction disagree at one end, which may indicate a read error.

The sample taken for sequencing was blood. The rearrangement uses TRBV7-2 and TRBJ1-2, with D perhaps TRBD1 (6 bases). The receptor comes from a man aged 55 to 69 in good health. In DNA form, the CDR3 reads TGTGCCAGCAGCTATGCCCCAGGGGATAACTACGGCTACACCTTC. Its protein is CASSYAPGDNYGYTF.